This TCR beta chain was sequenced during a study of CD8 T cells in ankylosing spondylitis (dated by TCRdb to between 2016 and 2019). The study in broad terms: T cell receptor beta repertoires were profiled in healthy donors and ankylosing spondylitis patients so that disease-linked TCR variants could be found. Peripheral blood was sampled, and synovial fluid was also collected from ankylosing spondylitis patients. In total, the full study cohort was made up of about 99 healthy donors and 20 to 25 ankylosing spondylitis patients.

This clonotype was recorded many times. Its antigen is still unknown. The input lacks base qualities; no much larger clone sits a single base away. The CDR3 runs 13 amino acids, cysteine and phenylalanine included. The CDR3 DNA has 39 bases and is translated from base 1. Trimming accounts for 2 bases at V and 6 bases at J, while the number of junction bases matched to no gene is 3. Sequenced on an Illumina HiSeq 2500. TCR beta libraries were prepared by quantitative 5'-RACE with molecular barcodes. Under the source paper's analysis protocol: To identify disease-linked TCR variants, a new computational method was used, one built on a probabilistic model of VDJ rearrangement. The raw public data were reprocessed by TCRdb itself: fastp quality trimming at Q25, MiXCR clonotype calling, in-frame beta chains only. Rows with one shared CDR3 protein collapse into an entry with the most common genes and DNA. These V and J calls derive from TCRdb rather than the authors' analysis. For this sample the table gives 150,000 to 200,000 distinct CDR3 sequences, of which roughly 20% were detected only once. The ten largest clonotypes hold around 4.1% of the sample.

Overall results and qualifications from the work: Some TCR beta motif variants had previously been reported in synovial fluid and blood of reactive arthritis patients, which suggested common disease-initiation mechanisms. The disease-linked clones showed a CD8+ phenotype and occurred at relatively low frequencies in peripheral blood. The disease-linked clones were reported to be significantly enriched in matched synovial fluid samples from ankylosing spondylitis patients. Blood from ankylosing spondylitis patients appeared to be characterized by a TCR beta motif composed of about eight highly homologous amino acid variants.

The specimen sequenced was blood, either unsorted or a sorted T cell fraction (not recorded which). The clonotype originates from a male donor aged 10 to 30 with ankylosing spondylitis or in good health (not recorded which). Donor details come from another sample of the same person, matched by shared clones. The receptor chain draws on TRBV12-3 or TRBV12-4 and TRBJ1-1, with TRBD1 matching 7 junction bases. The sequenced DNA is TGTGCCAGCAGTTTACGCAGGGGGTCTGAAGCTTTCTTT. Its translation is CASSLRRGSEAFF.